The 17 T cell receptor beta chains given below trace back to one sample, sequenced in a study of blood T cell repertoires in COVID-19. Sequencing used immunoSEQ multiplex PCR; TCRdb keeps in-frame clones, though not all of them. The sample yields 150,000 to 200,000 clones, less than 90% seen once. Sample: peripheral blood. These receptors came from a man between 65 and 79 years old with active or convalescent COVID-19.

The rearrangement links TRBV7-9 to TRBJ2-3; 8 bases agree with TRBD1. V shed 5 bases and J 4 bases; nucleotides not matched to a gene: 8. The CDR3 extends over 15 amino acids. Germline V CDR1 and CDR2: SEHNR, FQNEAQ (reference sequence). Written as DNA, the CDR3 is TGTGCCAGCAGCGGACAGGGAATCCTCGCAGATACGCAGTATTTT. Its protein is CASSGQGILADTQYF.

The V gene is TRBV7-9, the J gene TRBJ1-6; D is undetermined. V lost 6 bases to trimming and J lost 9 bases, with 15 bases between them. Germline V CDR1 and CDR2: SEHNR, FQNEAQ (reference sequence). This CDR3 has 14 amino acids. This chain's CDR3 is CASRGGGRASPLHF. The CDR3 DNA sequence: TGTGCCAGCAGGGGCGGAGGGAGGGCTTCACCCCTCCACTTT.

The chain carries TRBV29-1 and TRBJ2-5; a possible D gene is TRBD1 (5 bases). CDR3 length: 14 residues. Trimming shortened V by 3 bases and J by 0 bases, and 11 bases separated the two germline ends. Germline loops: CDR1 SQVTM, CDR2 ANQGSEA. DNA for the CDR3: TGCAGCGTTGATACCACAGGTTACCAAGAGACCCAGTACTTC. Translating it yields CSVDTTGYQETQYF. The whole variable domain, filled in from reference TRBV29-1 and TRBJ2-5, reads SAVISQKPSRDICQRGTSLTIQCQVDSQVTMMFWYRQQPGQSLTLIATANQGSEATYESGFVIDKFPISRPNLTFSTLTVSNMSPEDSSIYLCSVDTTGYQETQYFGPGTRLLVL.

The rearrangement links TRBV28 to TRBJ2-7; D is perhaps TRBD2 (7 bases). Per the germline V gene, CDR1 is MDHEN and CDR2 is SYDVKM. V shed 8 bases and J shed 5 bases, with 16 bases lying between them. The CDR3 has 13 residues. The DNA for the CDR3 is TGTGCCAGCGGGTCAACAGGGAGGGACGAGCAGTACTTC. Amino acids: CASGSTGRDEQYF.

The rearrangement uses TRBV15 and TRBJ1-1, with D hard to call. This CDR3 has 14 amino acids. The V end lost 4 bases, the J end lost 5 bases, and 14 bases lay between the germline ends. Germline V CDR1 and CDR2: LNHNV, YYDKDF (reference sequence). The CDR3 loop reads CATSNGLRWTEAFF. CDR3 coding DNA: TGTGCCACCAGCAACGGACTGAGGTGGACTGAAGCTTTCTTT.

J is TRBJ2-3 and V is TRBV30; 7 positions match TRBD1. Looked up from germline, CDR1 is GTSNPN and CDR2 is SVGIG (reference sequence). The V gene end was trimmed by 4 bases and the J gene end by 4 bases; junction bases not matched to a gene: 5. This CDR3 region has 13 residues. In DNA, the CDR3 is TGTGCCTGGATGAGGGGGCTCCCAGATACGCAGTATTTT. Translating it yields CAWMRGLPDTQYF.

The CDR3 spells CASSNPSTSGRGGDNEQFF. For the CDR3, the DNA is TGTGCCAGCAGCAACCCTTCTACTAGCGGGAGGGGTGGGGACAATGAGCAGTTCTTC. V gene TRBV21-1 combines with J gene TRBJ2-1; the table calls TRBD2, which could not be checked here. TRBV21-1 is designated a pseudogene. The CDR3 has 19 residues.

The chain employs TRBV30 and TRBJ2-2, with D perhaps matching TRBD2 (6 bases). This CDR3 has 16 residues. Looked up from germline, CDR1 is GTSNPN and CDR2 is SVGIG (reference sequence). V was trimmed by 2 bases and J by 7 bases, leaving 20 bases between them. The CDR3 spells CAWSPPGLRSVGELFF. The CDR3 DNA reads TGTGCCTGGAGTCCACCGGGACTGCGAAGTGTCGGGGAGCTGTTTTTT. The whole variable domain, filled in from reference TRBV30 and TRBJ2-2, reads SQTIHQWPATLVQPVGSPLSLECTVEGTSNPNLYWYRQAAGRGLQLLFYSVGIGQISSEVPQNLSASRPQDRQFILSSKKLLLSDSGFYLCAWSPPGLRSVGELFFGEGSRLTVL.

The chain employs TRBV5-5 and TRBJ1-5, with a weak D call TRBD1 (6 bases). The CDR3 is 15 amino acids. Germline lookup yields CDR1 SGHKS and CDR2 YYEKEE (reference sequence). Trimming left V 0 bases short and J 4 bases short, with 11 bases between. Written as DNA, the CDR3 is TGTGCCAGCAGCTTGGGTGGGGGCTCGAATCAGCCCCAGCATTTT. Protein: CASSLGGGSNQPQHF.

The V call is TRBV5-6, the J call TRBJ1-2; D is uncertain. Germline loops: CDR1 SGHDT, CDR2 YYEEEE. V was pared by 3 bases and J by 4 bases, with 16 bases between. The CDR3 contains 15 residues. The CDR3 loop is CASSSRETRLYGYTF. As DNA, the CDR3 is TGTGCCAGCAGCTCGAGGGAGACCCGACTCTATGGCTACACCTTC.

V gene TRBV27 combines with J gene TRBJ2-1; 7 bases are shared with TRBD1. The CDR3 totals 16 residues. V was clipped by 5 bases and J by 6 bases; unmatched bases: 13. The germline V gene encodes CDR1 MNHEY and CDR2 SMNVEV (reference sequence). The DNA for the CDR3 is TGTGCCAGCAGTCCCAGACAGGGATCGGGCTCCAATGAGCAGTTCTTC. Its protein product is CASSPRQGSGSNEQFF.

This clone appeared a single time. This chain connects TRBV6-2 or TRBV6-3 to TRBJ2-7; D perhaps matches TRBD1 (6 bases). The germline V gene has CDR1 MNHEY and CDR2 SVGEGT. Trimming cost V 0 bases and J 6 bases, with 24 bases left between them. This CDR3 spans 18 amino acids. CDR3 bases: TGTGCCAGCAGTTACTCGCGGGCAGGGGAGAGAACTACGGGCGAGCAGTACTTC. Encoded protein: CASSYSRAGERTTGEQYF.

This clone was seen once. The V and J genes are TRBV6-6 and TRBJ1-5; a possible D gene is TRBD1 (6 bases). The germline V gene encodes CDR1 MNHNY and CDR2 SVGAGI (reference sequence). V lost 5 bases, J lost 3 bases, and 14 bases lay in between. The CDR3 consists of 15 residues. The CDR3 loop is CASSTTTGYNQPQHF. The CDR3 DNA follows: TGTGCCAGCAGTACTACCACAGGGTACAATCAGCCCCAGCATTTT.

This chain connects TRBV10-3 to TRBJ1-2; 7 nucleotides line up with TRBD1. Germline trimming cut 5 bases from V and 2 bases from J; bases unmatched to any gene: 11. Germline V CDR1 and CDR2: ENHRY, SYGVKD. CDR3 size: 16 residues. The CDR3 DNA sequence: TGTGCCATCAGTCCATACGACAGGGTCACCAACTATGGCTACACCTTC. It codes for CAISPYDRVTNYGYTF.

The chain uses TRBV28 and TRBJ1-2, with 7 bases that match TRBD1. The length of the CDR3 is 12 residues. Germline CDR1 is MDHEN and CDR2 is SYDVKM. Trimming removed 5 bases from V and 8 bases from J; junction bases left unmatched: 5. The CDR3 DNA sequence: TGTGCCAGCAGTGACAGGGTTGGGGGCTACACCTTC. The encoded protein is CASSDRVGGYTF.

The chain employs TRBV9 and TRBJ1-2, with 10 bases that match TRBD1. Germline loops: CDR1 SGDLS, CDR2 YYNGEE. V was clipped by 2 bases and J by 0 bases; unmatched bases: 4. The CDR3 is 16 residues long. CDR3 DNA sequence: TGTGCCAGCAGCGTTGGGACAGGGGAGCCTAACTATGGCTACACCTTC. Translated: CASSVGTGEPNYGYTF.

This chain connects TRBV12-3 or TRBV12-4 to TRBJ1-1; D unclear. The V end was cut by 3 bases, the J end by 2 bases, with 7 bases between. The CDR3 is 13 amino acids. The CDR3 DNA follows: TGTGCCAGCAGTTTTGTACAAAACACTGAAGCTTTCTTT. Translating gives CASSFVQNTEAFF.